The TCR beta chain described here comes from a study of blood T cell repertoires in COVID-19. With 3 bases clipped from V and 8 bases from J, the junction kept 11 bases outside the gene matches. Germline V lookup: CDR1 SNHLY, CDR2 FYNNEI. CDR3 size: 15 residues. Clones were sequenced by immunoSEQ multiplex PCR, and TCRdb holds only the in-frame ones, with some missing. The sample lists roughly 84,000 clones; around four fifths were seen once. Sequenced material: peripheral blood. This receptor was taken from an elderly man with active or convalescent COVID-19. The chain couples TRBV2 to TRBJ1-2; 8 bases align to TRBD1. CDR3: CASSDHQGAELGYTF. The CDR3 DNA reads TGTGCCAGCAGTGACCATCAGGGGGCAGAATTGGGCTACACCTTC. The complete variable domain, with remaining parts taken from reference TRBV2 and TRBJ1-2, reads EPEVTQTPSHQVTQMGQEVILRCVPISNHLYFYWYRQILGQKVEFLVSFYNNEISEKSEIFDDQFSVERPDGSNFTLKIRSTKLEDSAMYFCASSDHQGAELGYTFGSGTRLTVV.